These T cell receptor beta chains were read from a single sample in a study of preoperative IRX-2 immunotherapy in early breast cancer. Profiling relied on immunoSEQ multiplex PCR, and the TCRdb table lists in-frame clones only, not all of them. This table has 34,000 or so clones, roughly four fifths appearing once. The material sequenced was lymph node tissue, taken from a patient treated with IRX-2 immunotherapy. These receptors all come from a human donor with breast cancer. CDR3s leave out the opening cysteine and the closing phenylalanine or tryptophan.

>TRBV29-1|TRBJ2-7
SVVPSGGSSYEQY
>TRBV19|TRBJ2-7
ASSVAGTRYEQY
>TRBV11-3|TRBJ2-1
ASSLVTESPEQF
>TRBV5-1|TRBJ1-4
ASGRGTTNEKLF
>TRBV6-8|TRBJ2-5
ASRLRGTQETQY
>TRBV11-3|TRBJ2-3
ASSQGLVGRTDTQY
>TRBV5-1|TRBJ1-1
ASSSWRGVGMNTEAF
>TRBV5-1|TRBJ2-1
ASSLAPAGSYNEQF
>TRBV30|TRBJ2-5
AWNSGGLETQY
>TRBV28|TRBJ2-7
ASSLPREYEQY